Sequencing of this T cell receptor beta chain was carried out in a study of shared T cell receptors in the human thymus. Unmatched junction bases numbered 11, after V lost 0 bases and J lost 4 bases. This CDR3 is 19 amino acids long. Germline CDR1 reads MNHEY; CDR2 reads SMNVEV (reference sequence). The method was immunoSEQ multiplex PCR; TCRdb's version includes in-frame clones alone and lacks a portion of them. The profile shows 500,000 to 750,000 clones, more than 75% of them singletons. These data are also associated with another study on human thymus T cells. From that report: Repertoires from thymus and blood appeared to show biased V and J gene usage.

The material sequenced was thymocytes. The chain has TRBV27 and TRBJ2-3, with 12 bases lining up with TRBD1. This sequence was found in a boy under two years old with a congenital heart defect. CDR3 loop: CASSLSRGDRGQMADTQYF. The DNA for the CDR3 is TGTGCCAGCAGTTTATCGCGCGGGGACAGGGGGCAGATGGCAGATACGCAGTATTTT.